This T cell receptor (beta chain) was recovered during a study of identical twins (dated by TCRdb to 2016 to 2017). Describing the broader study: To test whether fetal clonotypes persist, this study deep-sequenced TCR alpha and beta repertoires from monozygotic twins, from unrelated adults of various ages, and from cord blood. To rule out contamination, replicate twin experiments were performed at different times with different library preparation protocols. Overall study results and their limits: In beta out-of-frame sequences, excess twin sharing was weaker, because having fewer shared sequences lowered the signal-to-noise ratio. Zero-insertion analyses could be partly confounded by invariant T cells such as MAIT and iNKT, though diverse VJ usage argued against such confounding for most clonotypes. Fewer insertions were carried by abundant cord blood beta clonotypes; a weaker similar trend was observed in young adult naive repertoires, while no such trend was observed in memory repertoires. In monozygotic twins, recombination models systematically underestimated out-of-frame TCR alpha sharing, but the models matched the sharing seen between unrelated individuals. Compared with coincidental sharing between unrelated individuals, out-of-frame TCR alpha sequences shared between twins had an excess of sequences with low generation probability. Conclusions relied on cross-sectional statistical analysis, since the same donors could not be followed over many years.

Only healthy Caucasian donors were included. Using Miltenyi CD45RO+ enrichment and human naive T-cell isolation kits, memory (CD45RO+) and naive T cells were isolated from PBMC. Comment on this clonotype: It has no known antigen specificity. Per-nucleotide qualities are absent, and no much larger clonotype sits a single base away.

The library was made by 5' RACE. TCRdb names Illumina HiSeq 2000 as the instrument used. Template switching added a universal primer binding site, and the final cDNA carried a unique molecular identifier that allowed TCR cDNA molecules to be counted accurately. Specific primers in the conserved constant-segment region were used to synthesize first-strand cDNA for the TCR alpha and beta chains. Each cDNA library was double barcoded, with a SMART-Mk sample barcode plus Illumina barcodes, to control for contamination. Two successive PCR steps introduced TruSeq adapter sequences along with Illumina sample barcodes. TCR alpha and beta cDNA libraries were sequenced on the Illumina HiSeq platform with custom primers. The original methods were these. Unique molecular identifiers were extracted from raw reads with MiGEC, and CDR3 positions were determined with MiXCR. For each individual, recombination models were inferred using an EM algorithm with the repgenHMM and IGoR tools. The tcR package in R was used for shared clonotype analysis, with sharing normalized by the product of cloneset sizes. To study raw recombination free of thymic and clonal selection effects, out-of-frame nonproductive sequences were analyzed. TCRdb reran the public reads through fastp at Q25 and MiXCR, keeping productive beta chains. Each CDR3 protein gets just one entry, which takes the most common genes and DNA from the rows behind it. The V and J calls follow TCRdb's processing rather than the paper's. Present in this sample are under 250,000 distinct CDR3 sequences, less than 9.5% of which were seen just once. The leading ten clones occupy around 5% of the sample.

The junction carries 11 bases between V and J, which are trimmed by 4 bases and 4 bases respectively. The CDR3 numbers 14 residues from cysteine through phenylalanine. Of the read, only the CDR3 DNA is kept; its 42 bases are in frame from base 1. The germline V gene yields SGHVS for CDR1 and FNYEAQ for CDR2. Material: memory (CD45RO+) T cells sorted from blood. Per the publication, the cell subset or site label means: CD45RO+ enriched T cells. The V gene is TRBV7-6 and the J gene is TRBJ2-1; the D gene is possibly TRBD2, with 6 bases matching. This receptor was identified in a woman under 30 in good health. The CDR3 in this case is CASSSYGTYNEQFF. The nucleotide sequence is TGTGCCAGCAGCTCGTACGGGACTTACAATGAGCAGTTCTTC.